This T cell receptor (beta chain) was captured in a study of T cell responses to AZD1222 COVID-19 vaccine. In regard to this clone: The antigen is not known.

Some clones are missing from TCRdb's copy, which holds only in-frame ones; the method was immunoSEQ multiplex PCR. The data show about 150,000 clones, with 70% to 90% seen just once and roughly 3.5% held by the top ten. V gave up 1 base and J gave up 5 bases, with 14 bases separating them. CDR1 and CDR2 from the germline V gene are MGHRA and YSYEKL. The CDR3 consists of 16 residues. Study findings and constraints: Only a handful of people who got AZD1222 tested seropositive at baseline.

The specimen comprised peripheral blood, sampled on day 0 of MenACWY control vaccination. The genes are TRBV4-1 and TRBJ1-4, with D possibly TRBD1 on 6 matching bases. This sequence originates from an adult in good health. CDR3 loop: CASSQVWGPKNEKLFF. CDR3 in DNA: TGCGCCAGCAGCCAAGTGTGGGGGCCGAAGAATGAAAAACTGTTTTTT.